This T cell receptor beta chain derives from a study of blood T cell repertoires in COVID-19. This CDR3 has 16 residues. Per germline, CDR1 SGDLS and CDR2 YYNGEE. Trimming took off 1 base at V and 10 bases at J, with 21 bases between the two ends. Under the authors' procedure: Using reference gene primer amplification, nucleated cell counts were estimated. Sequenced by immunoSEQ multiplex PCR; TCRdb stores in-frame clones only, minus some. V and J calls and clone size follow that table, whereas D and trimming were derived from the DNA. The sample lists 61,000 or so clones, around nine tenths seen once, with 20% to 25% in the top ten.

The V gene is TRBV9, the J gene TRBJ2-1; perhaps TRBD2 as D (6 bases). Source material: peripheral blood. This clonotype was sampled from a woman in her fifties or sixties with active or convalescent COVID-19. CDR3 coding DNA: TGTGCCAGCAGCGTATATGGGGCGGGACCCGTTTGGGAGCAGTTCTTC. The encoded protein is CASSVYGAGPVWEQFF.